Each of the 27 T cell receptor beta chains below was sequenced from the same sample in a study of neurological immune-mediated disorders. TCRdb redid the calling of the 5' RACE reads with MiXCR, one entry per CDR3 protein. The table includes approximately 39,000 distinct CDR3 sequences, 6.5% to 7.5% detected once. Sequenced: CD4+ T cells from blood. The receptors derive from a middle-aged man in good health.

This clonotype was observed at least ten times. The V and J genes are TRBV5-6 and TRBJ2-1, with TRBD1 as a possible D gene (6 bases). Germline assignment: CDR1 SGHDT and CDR2 YYEEEE. The CDR3 runs to 15 residues. V was shortened by 4 bases and J by 7 bases, with 18 bases between the two germline ends. CDR3 sequence reads: CASSHSADSYNEQFF. The CDR3 nucleotides read TGTGCCAGCAGCCATTCGGCGGACAGCTATAATGAGCAGTTCTTC.

This clonotype was picked up many times. The chain has TRBV7-2 and TRBJ2-1; 8 nucleotides line up with TRBD2. The CDR3 has 15 amino acids. The germline V gene encodes CDR1 SGHTA and CDR2 FQGNSA. V was clipped by 1 base and J by 7 bases; unmatched bases: 6. CDR3 bases: TGTGCCAGCAGCTTAGTAAGCGGGAGTGGGAATGAGCAGTTCTTC. This translates into CASSLVSGSGNEQFF. Full variable domain (remainder filled in from reference TRBV7-2 and TRBJ2-1): GAGVSQSPSNKVTEKGKDVELRCDPISGHTALYWYRQSLGQGLEFLIYFQGNSAPDKSGLPSDRFSAERTGGSVSTLTIQRTQQEDSAVYLCASSLVSGSGNEQFFGPGTRLTVL.

This clonotype was seen many times. The chain joins TRBV7-2 to TRBJ1-1; TRBD1 matches at 8 bases. CDR3 length: 14 residues. Trimming took 5 bases from V and 5 from J; bases not matched to a gene: 7. CDR1 and CDR2 from the germline V gene are SGHTA and FQGNSA. CDR3 nucleotide sequence: TGTGCCAGCAGCCCACAGGGGGTCGGGACTGAAGCTTTCTTT. This codes for CASSPQGVGTEAFF.

This clonotype appeared many times. CDR3 amino acids: CASSPGLYEQYF. CDR3 nucleotide sequence: TGTGCCAGCTCACCGGGCCTATACGAGCAGTACTTC. The gene calls are TRBV18 and TRBJ2-7; no definite D call. Germline values: CDR1 KGHSH, CDR2 LQKENI. This CDR3 region has 12 residues. V was shortened by 3 bases and J by 4 bases, with 7 bases between the two germline ends.

This clonotype came up many times. The CDR3 loop is CASSLAGPTEAFF. CDR3 bases: TGTGCCAGCAGCTTAGCAGGGCCCACTGAAGCTTTCTTT. The chain joins TRBV7-2 to TRBJ1-1; D unclear. The CDR3 extends over 13 amino acids. Germline CDR1 SGHTA, CDR2 FQGNSA. V dropped 0 bases and J dropped 4 bases, with 6 bases sitting between them.

This clonotype was picked up a small number of times. This chain uses TRBV19 with TRBJ1-4; D may be TRBD1 (6 bases). V lost 1 base and J lost 5, with 11 bases in between. This CDR3 has 15 residues. Germline CDR1 reads LNHDA; CDR2 reads SQIVND (reference sequence). The CDR3 DNA sequence: TGTGCCAGTAGTATAGGTGGGGGCATCAATGAAAAACTGTTTTTT. It yields the protein CASSIGGGINEKLFF. The full variable domain, its missing parts supplied by reference TRBV19 and TRBJ1-4, is DGGITQSPKYLFRKEGQNVTLSCEQNLNHDAMYWYRQDPGQGLRLIYYSQIVNDFQKGDIAEGYSVSREKKESFPLTVTSAQKNPTAFYLCASSIGGGINEKLFFGSGTQLSVL.

At least ten counts were recorded for this clonotype. J is TRBJ2-5 and V is TRBV20-1; D not resolved. The V and J ends lost 2 bases and 2 bases respectively, with 12 bases between them. Germline V gene lookup returns CDR1 DFQATT and CDR2 SNEGSKA (reference sequence). The CDR3 extends over 14 amino acids. The DNA of the CDR3 is TGCAGTGCTAGAACACTAAACAGACAAGAGACCCAGTACTTC. Protein: CSARTLNRQETQYF.

There are many counts of this clonotype. The genes are TRBV29-1 and TRBJ1-5; D may be TRBD1 (6 bases). Per germline, CDR1 SQVTM and CDR2 ANQGSEA. Trimming shortened V by 1 base and J by 9 bases, and 13 bases separated the two germline ends. The CDR3 spans 13 residues. This CDR3 is CSVEADRSGPQHF. CDR3 nucleotide sequence: TGCAGCGTTGAAGCCGACAGGAGTGGGCCCCAGCATTTT.

This clonotype showed up many times. The chain uses TRBV5-5 and TRBJ1-4; D not resolved. This CDR3 is 14 amino acids long. V was shortened by 4 bases and J by 0 bases, with 7 bases between the two germline ends. CDR1 SGHKS and CDR2 YYEKEE come from the germline V gene (reference sequence). The CDR3 loop reads CASSPRATNEKLFF. The CDR3, as DNA: TGTGCCAGCAGCCCTAGGGCAACTAATGAAAAACTGTTTTTT.

This clonotype occurred many times. The chain recombines TRBV6-5 with TRBJ1-3, with a tentative D call TRBD1 (6 bases). Trimming removed 8 bases from V and 6 bases from J, with 17 bases in between. The germline V gene has CDR1 MNHEY and CDR2 SVGAGI. This CDR3 is 14 amino acids long. CDR3 sequence: CASQNTGHENTIYF. As DNA, the CDR3 is TGTGCCAGCCAAAACACGGGACATGAAAACACCATATATTTT.

This clonotype was observed many times. The rearrangement joins TRBV2 to TRBJ2-1, with TRBD2 identical over 12 bases. The CDR3 is 15 amino acids. CDR1 is SNHLY, CDR2 FYNNEI, per germline. J lost 7 bases, V lost 6 bases, and 7 bases had no gene match. CDR3 protein: CASSNRGLAGNEQFF. The CDR3 coding sequence is TGTGCCAGCAGCAACCGTGGACTAGCGGGGAATGAGCAGTTCTTC.

V and J are TRBV11-1 and TRBJ2-1; TRBD2 agrees at 7 bases. The trim removed 10 bases at V and 5 bases at J, leaving 8 bases unmatched. The germline V gene has CDR1 SGHAT and CDR2 FQDESV (reference sequence). The length of the CDR3 is 13 residues. This chain's CDR3 is CANILGGNNEQFF. In DNA form, the CDR3 reads TGTGCCAACATCCTGGGGGGGAACAATGAGCAGTTCTTC.

J is TRBJ1-1 and V is TRBV18, with 8 bases aligning to TRBD1. Germline CDR1 KGHSH, CDR2 LQKENI. V shed 5 bases, J shed 4 bases, and the junction held 3 bases outside the gene matches. The CDR3 runs to 13 residues. The CDR3 reads CASSADRATEAFF. The CDR3 nucleotides read TGTGCCAGCTCAGCGGACAGGGCCACTGAAGCTTTCTTT.

This clonotype was seen at least ten times. V is TRBV5-1 and J is TRBJ2-3; 10 bases fit TRBD1. The germline V gene has CDR1 SGHRS and CDR2 YFSETQ. There are 17 residues in the CDR3. After removal of 4 bases from V and 5 bases from J, the junction contained 13 bases not matched to a gene. The CDR3 region is CASSIRPGTGERDTQYF. Written as DNA, the CDR3 is TGCGCCAGCAGCATCCGACCCGGGACAGGGGAGCGAGATACGCAGTATTTT.

This clonotype was picked up many times. The CDR3 protein is CASRERETQEQYF. As DNA, the CDR3 is TGTGCCAGCAGAGAGCGGGAGACTCAGGAGCAGTACTTC. The chain has TRBV12-3 or TRBV12-4 and TRBJ2-7; TRBD2 matches at 8 bases. V shed 6 bases, J shed 7 bases, and the junction held 8 bases outside the gene matches. The CDR3 contains 13 residues.

This clonotype was observed many times. J is TRBJ2-4 and V is TRBV28; the D gene is possibly TRBD1 (6 bases). The V end lost 7 bases, the J end lost 2 bases, and 18 bases lay between the germline ends. Germline CDR1 and CDR2: MDHEN and SYDVKM. The CDR3 runs to 16 residues. In nucleotides, the CDR3 is TGTGCCAGCAACGCCGGCGGTTGGGGGCCCAAAAACATTCAGTACTTC. This codes for CASNAGGWGPKNIQYF. The full variable domain, rest sourced from reference TRBV28 and TRBJ2-4, is DVKVTQSSRYLVKRTGEKVFLECVQDMDHENMFWYRQDPGLGLRLIYFSYDVKMKEKGDIPEGYSVSREKKERFSLILESASTNQTSMYLCASNAGGWGPKNIQYFGAGTRLSVL.

At least ten counts were recorded for this clonotype. This chain uses TRBV20-1 with TRBJ2-5, with 8 bases matching TRBD2. Germline V gives CDR1 DFQATT, CDR2 SNEGSKA (reference sequence). The CDR3 consists of 15 residues. V lost 0 bases and J lost 5; bases outside the gene matches: 8. CDR3 region: CSAREGSGISETQYF. CDR3 coding DNA: TGCAGTGCTAGAGAGGGTAGCGGGATTTCGGAGACCCAGTACTTC.

In its sample, this clonotype was seen many times. This chain joins TRBV10-3 and TRBJ1-2; unclear D gene. CDR1 and CDR2 (germline): ENHRY, SYGVKD. V gave up 4 bases and J gave up 2 bases, with 2 bases separating them. This CDR3 has 11 residues. The CDR3 DNA reads as TGTGCCATCAGTGGGAACTATGGCTACACCTTC. Translated: CAISGNYGYTF.

This clonotype was counted ten times or more. Compared with germline, one end of the junction differs, possibly owing to a read error. The chain uses TRBV7-9 and TRBJ1-3, with D possibly matching TRBD1 (5 bases). Germline V gene sequence: CDR1 SEHNR, CDR2 FQNEAQ (reference sequence). The length of the CDR3 is 13 residues. The CDR3 sequence: CASSLAGTNTIYF. The CDR3 DNA is TGTGCCAGCAGTTTAGCGGGGACGAACACCATATATTTT. The full variable domain, completed using reference TRBV7-9 and TRBJ1-3, is DTGVSQNPRHKITKRGQNVTFRCDPISEHNRLYWYRQTLGQGPEFLTYFQNEAQLEKSRLLSDRFSAERPKGSFSTLEIQRTEQGDSAMYLCASSLAGTNTIYFGEGSWLTVV.

This clonotype has ten or more counts. This chain joins TRBV25-1 and TRBJ1-2; 11 nucleotides align to TRBD1. The length of the CDR3 is 17 residues. J gave up 5 bases and V 6 bases, and 14 bases lay outside the gene matches. Germline values: CDR1 MGHDK, CDR2 SYGVNS. CDR3 loop: CASRDAGTGGFAYGYTF. The CDR3 coding sequence is TGTGCCAGCAGAGATGCCGGGACAGGGGGATTCGCTTATGGCTACACCTTC.

This clonotype showed up many times. The gene calls are TRBV9 and TRBJ1-1; D ambiguous. In germline, CDR1 is SGDLS, CDR2 YYNGEE. This CDR3 is 14 amino acids long. V lost 4 bases and J lost 1, with 11 bases in between. CDR3 sequence (DNA): TGTGCCAGCAGCTGGAAGGACGGGAACACTGAAGCTTTCTTT. Translating gives CASSWKDGNTEAFF. Full variable domain (rest looked up from reference TRBV9 and TRBJ1-1): DSGVTQTPKHLITATGQRVTLRCSPRSGDLSVYWYQQSLDQGLQFLIQYYNGEERAKGNILERFSAQQFPDLHSELNLSSLELGDSALYFCASSWKDGNTEAFFGQGTRLTVV.

This clonotype is deemed medium-sized. This rearrangement joins TRBV5-1 to TRBJ2-3; D is ambiguous. This CDR3 contains 12 residues. The V end was cut by 4 bases, the J end by 3 bases, with 6 bases between. Germline V gene data show CDR1 as SGHRS and CDR2 as YFSETQ. In DNA form, the CDR3 reads TGCGCCAGCAGCACTTTAACAGATACGCAGTATTTT. Translated: CASSTLTDTQYF.

There are many counts of this clonotype. The chain carries TRBV27 and TRBJ2-1; D unresolved. CDR3 length equals 12 residues. The V gene's germline CDR1 is MNHEY and CDR2 SMNVEV (reference sequence). The V end lost 5 bases, the J end lost 8 bases, and 10 bases lay between the germline ends. The CDR3 nucleotides read TGTGCCAGCAGTCCCAGTAGCTATGAGCAGTTCTTC. Its translation is CASSPSSYEQFF.

The sample holds many counts of this clonotype. This chain uses TRBV27 with TRBJ2-7, with 9 bases aligning to TRBD1. The V gene end was trimmed by 6 bases and the J gene end by 6 bases; junction bases not matched to a gene: 21. CDR3 length equals 18 residues. The germline V gene has CDR1 MNHEY and CDR2 SMNVEV (reference sequence). The CDR3 loop is CASRITPGQGGVIGEQYF. The DNA for the CDR3 is TGTGCCAGCAGGATAACCCCGGGACAGGGTGGGGTAATTGGCGAGCAGTACTTC.

The sample holds many counts of this clonotype. The V gene is TRBV20-1, the J gene TRBJ2-2; tentative D call: TRBD2 (6 bases). The length of the CDR3 is 13 residues. CDR1 is DFQATT and CDR2 is SNEGSKA in the germline V gene (reference sequence). V was clipped by 6 bases and J by 2 bases, with 10 bases between them. CDR3 residues: CSATGTNTGELFF. The CDR3 DNA follows: TGCAGTGCCACCGGGACTAACACCGGGGAGCTGTTTTTT.

This clonotype is labeled medium-sized (0.01 to 0.1%). This rearrangement joins TRBV12-3 or TRBV12-4 to TRBJ1-1, with D uncertain. V dropped 3 bases and J dropped 4 bases, with 12 bases sitting between them. The CDR3 is 14 amino acids. CDR3 nucleotides: TGTGCCAGCAGTTTTGGCCAGTTGGGCACTGAAGCTTTCTTT. Residues: CASSFGQLGTEAFF.

This clonotype was counted many times. V gene TRBV25-1 combines with J gene TRBJ1-6; D gene ambiguous. V was pared by 4 bases and J by 5 bases, with 12 bases between. The CDR3 sequence is 15 residues long. The V gene's germline CDR1 is MGHDK and CDR2 SYGVNS. CDR3 sequence (DNA): TGTGCCAGCAGTGGATTAGGACGGAATAATTCACCCCTCCACTTT. Protein product: CASSGLGRNNSPLHF.